This is a list of T cell receptor beta chains from one sample in a study of Ad26.COV2.S vaccination and SARS-CoV-2 variants. Some clones are missing from TCRdb's copy, which holds only in-frame ones; the method was immunoSEQ multiplex PCR. The sample has about 680,000 clones, 80% to 90% seen once. Sequenced here: peripheral blood, sampled in a trial of Ad26.COV2.S vaccine versus placebo. The origin of the receptors is a person between 18 and 59 years old who received the Ad26.COV2.S COVID-19 vaccine or a placebo. CDR3s include the opening cysteine and the closing phenylalanine or tryptophan. Fields, in order: J gene, clone size, V gene, D gene, CDR3 protein, CDR3 DNA. D genes are given only for firm matches. Part of the rows lack a size; the others show once, few, many or a class for expanded clones.

>TRBJ1-2|NA|TRBV3-1/TRBV3-2|NA
CASSQEGSYGYTF
TGTGCCAGCAGCCAAGAGGGATCCTATGGCTACACCTTC
>TRBJ2-4|NA|TRBV2|NA
CASSHTLDGLAKNIQYF
TGTGCCAGCAGTCATACGTTAGACGGTTTAGCCAAAAACATTCAGTACTTC
>TRBJ2-7|once|TRBV15|NA
CATSRETRSNNEQYF
TGTGCCACCAGCAGAGAGACTCGCAGCAACAACGAGCAGTACTTC
>TRBJ2-7|few|TRBV10-1|NA
CASSESTLYGEQYF
TGCGCCAGCAGTGAGAGCACCCTGTATGGCGAGCAGTACTTC
>TRBJ2-6|NA|TRBV5-4|NA
CASSLGGHSGANVLTF
TGTGCCAGCAGCTTGGGCGGCCACTCTGGGGCCAACGTCCTGACTTTC
>TRBJ2-3|once|TRBV12-5|NA
CASGTGGGYTDTQYF
TGTGCTAGTGGCACCGGGGGCGGATACACAGATACGCAGTATTTT
>TRBJ2-3|NA|TRBV24-1|NA
CATSSAGGTDTQYF
TGTGCCACCAGTTCCGCAGGGGGCACAGATACGCAGTATTTT
>TRBJ1-5|NA|TRBV15|TRBD1
CATSEPGQGNQPQHF
TGTGCCACCAGCGAACCGGGACAGGGCAATCAGCCCCAGCATTTT
>TRBJ2-2|NA|TRBV25-1|TRBD2
CASSEPSGSRTGELFF
TGTGCCAGCAGTGAGCCTAGCGGGAGTCGCACCGGGGAGCTGTTTTTT
>TRBJ1-3|NA|TRBV12-3/TRBV12-4|NA
CASSFESGNIIYF
TGTGCCAGCAGTTTTGAGTCTGGAAACATCATATATTTT
>TRBJ2-7|NA|TRBV7-6|NA
CASSRGPSSYEQYF
TGTGCCAGCAGCCGGGGCCCGAGCTCCTACGAGCAGTACTTC
>TRBJ2-7|NA|TRBV30|NA
CAWTDRRYEQYF
TGTGCCTGGACAGACAGACGCTACGAGCAGTACTTC
>TRBJ2-2|once|TRBV6-5|NA
CASSYVPRNTGELFF
TGTGCCAGCAGTTACGTGCCTAGGAACACCGGGGAGCTGTTTTTT
>TRBJ2-6|NA|TRBV19|NA
CASSPEGSWAGANVLTF
TGTGCCAGTAGCCCGGAGGGTAGCTGGGCTGGGGCCAACGTCCTGACTTTC
>TRBJ2-7|once|TRBV5-4|TRBD1
CASSLRTGKVNEQYF
TGTGCCAGCAGCTTGAGGACAGGGAAGGTTAACGAGCAGTACTTC
>TRBJ2-2|NA|TRBV5-4|NA
CASSSPTGELFF
TGTGCCAGCAGCTCTCCCACCGGGGAGCTGTTTTTT
>TRBJ1-6|NA|TRBV19|TRBD1
CASTTGQFTNSPLHF
TGTGCCAGTACCACGGGACAGTTCACGAATTCACCCCTCCACTTT
>TRBJ2-3|NA|TRBV9|NA
CASSVGTVLVTDTQYF
TGTGCCAGCAGCGTAGGGACAGTTCTCGTCACAGATACGCAGTATTTT
>TRBJ1-5|NA|TRBV24-1|NA
CATSGRGSNQPQHF
TGTGCCACCAGTGGGAGGGGTAGCAATCAGCCCCAGCATTTT
>TRBJ2-7|NA|TRBV5-6|TRBD1
CASSFRDSPYEQYF
TGTGCCAGCAGCTTCCGGGACAGCCCCTACGAGCAGTACTTC
>TRBJ2-7|NA|TRBV27|TRBD2
CASRPGGLAGAYYEQYF
TGTGCCAGCAGGCCCGGTGGGCTAGCGGGGGCCTACTACGAGCAGTACTTC
>TRBJ2-7|NA|TRBV19|NA
CASSTRLSYEQYF
TGTGCCAGTAGCACAAGGCTCTCCTACGAGCAGTACTTC
>TRBJ2-6|NA|TRBV3-1/TRBV3-2|NA
CASSQGGSGANVLTF
TGTGCCAGCAGCCAAGGAGGGAGTGGGGCCAACGTCCTGACTTTC
>TRBJ2-7|NA|TRBV2|NA
CASCPSGSKSYEQYF
TGTGCCAGCTGCCCCTCCGGGTCTAAGTCCTACGAGCAGTACTTC
>TRBJ2-7|NA|TRBV10-3|TRBD1
CAISVGQGNSEQYF
TGTGCCATCAGTGTGGGACAGGGTAATTCCGAGCAGTACTTC
>TRBJ2-2|NA|TRBV19|TRBD2
CASSHLLAGGFTGELFF
TGTGCCAGTAGTCACCTTTTAGCGGGAGGGTTCACCGGGGAGCTGTTTTTT
>TRBJ2-7|NA|TRBV30|TRBD1
CAWERTGSSYEQYF
TGTGCCTGGGAGAGGACAGGGAGCTCCTACGAGCAGTACTTC
>TRBJ2-5|NA|TRBV7-2|TRBD1
CASSSRGREETQYF
TGTGCCAGCAGCTCCAGGGGGCGAGAAGAGACCCAGTACTTC
>TRBJ2-7|NA|TRBV18|NA
CASSRWDTKAYEQYF
TGTGCCAGCTCACGTTGGGACACCAAGGCCTACGAGCAGTACTTC
>TRBJ1-2|NA|TRBV4-2|NA
CASRWGNYGYTF
TGTGCCAGCAGGTGGGGCAACTATGGCTACACCTTC
>TRBJ1-2|NA|TRBV30|NA
CACNTARRVGYTF
TGTGCCTGTAACACGGCGAGAAGGGTCGGCTACACCTTC
>TRBJ2-5|NA|TRBV2|NA
CASSGQTRTTETQYF
TGTGCCAGCAGTGGCCAGACTCGTACTACAGAGACCCAGTACTTC
>TRBJ2-7|few|TRBV27|NA
CASSRFATSRGASYEQYF
TGTGCCAGCAGCCGCTTCGCCACGTCACGGGGAGCATCCTACGAGCAGTACTTC
>TRBJ2-1|NA|TRBV7-8|TRBD2
CASSLSGGNPYNEQFF
TGTGCCAGCAGCTTGAGCGGGGGGAACCCCTACAATGAGCAGTTCTTC
>TRBJ2-1|NA|TRBV6-4|TRBD2
CASSDSGGGGDEQFF
TGTGCCAGCAGTGACTCCGGCGGGGGGGGAGATGAGCAGTTCTTC
>TRBJ2-3|NA|TRBV7-6|TRBD1
CASSSRLGQGFDTQYF
TGTGCCAGCAGCTCCCGGCTAGGACAGGGGTTCGATACGCAGTATTTT
>TRBJ1-2|NA|TRBV19|NA
CASTPRGPQHYGYTF
TGTGCCAGTACCCCGCGGGGGCCGCAGCACTATGGCTACACCTTC
>TRBJ2-7|many|TRBV7-2|NA
CASSTGTPGYEQYF
TGTGCCAGCAGCACCGGGACTCCGGGGTACGAGCAGTACTTC
>TRBJ1-1|NA|TRBV5-1|TRBD1
CASSWDRKNTEAFF
TGCGCCAGCAGCTGGGACAGAAAGAACACTGAAGCTTTCTTT
>TRBJ2-7|NA|TRBV4-2|TRBD2
CASSQDPAGPGEQYF
TGTGCCAGCAGCCAAGATCCAGCGGGGCCGGGGGAGCAGTACTTC
>TRBJ2-2|NA|TRBV19|NA
CASSISWTGELFF
TGTGCCAGTAGTATCAGTTGGACCGGGGAGCTGTTTTTT
>TRBJ2-2|NA|TRBV9|TRBD1
CASSVTGTGELFF
TGTGCCAGCAGCGTGACAGGGACCGGGGAGCTGTTTTTT
>TRBJ1-1|NA|TRBV6-5|NA
CASSYPRGTEAFF
TGTGCCAGCAGTTACCCCCGGGGGACTGAAGCTTTCTTT
>TRBJ2-5|NA|TRBV3-1/TRBV3-2|TRBD2
CASRTTSGNRGTQYF
TGTGCCAGCAGAACGACTAGCGGGAATCGTGGGACCCAGTACTTC
>TRBJ1-2|NA|TRBV3-1/TRBV3-2|NA
CASSLQTFNYGYTF
TGTGCCAGCAGCCTCCAGACATTTAACTATGGCTACACCTTC
>TRBJ2-1|NA|TRBV30|NA
CAWSRRAAYNEQFF
TGTGCCTGGAGCCGAAGGGCAGCCTACAATGAGCAGTTCTTC
>TRBJ1-5|NA|TRBV30|TRBD1
CAWSAGQGNQPQHF
TGTGCCTGGAGTGCAGGACAGGGAAATCAGCCCCAGCATTTT
>TRBJ2-1|NA|TRBV18|NA
CASSPQGGAYNEQFF
TGTGCCAGCTCACCCCAGGGGGGGGCCTACAATGAGCAGTTCTTC
>TRBJ1-1|NA|TRBV2|TRBD1
CASGPGQFTEAFF
TGTGCCAGCGGGCCGGGACAGTTCACTGAAGCTTTCTTT
>TRBJ2-7|few|TRBV2|NA
CASSEGTEEQYF
TGTGCCAGCAGTGAAGGGACAGAGGAGCAGTACTTC
>TRBJ2-7|NA|TRBV2|NA
CASSSRGPWTYEQYF
TGTGCCAGCAGTTCGCGGGGGCCTTGGACCTACGAGCAGTACTTC
>TRBJ2-5|NA|TRBV7-3|TRBD1
CASSLNTGDETQYF
TGTGCCAGCAGCTTAAATACAGGGGACGAGACCCAGTACTTC
>TRBJ1-2|NA|TRBV12-3/TRBV12-4|NA
CASRGQEHYGNTF
TGTGCCAGCCGAGGTCAAGAACACTATGGCAACACCTTC